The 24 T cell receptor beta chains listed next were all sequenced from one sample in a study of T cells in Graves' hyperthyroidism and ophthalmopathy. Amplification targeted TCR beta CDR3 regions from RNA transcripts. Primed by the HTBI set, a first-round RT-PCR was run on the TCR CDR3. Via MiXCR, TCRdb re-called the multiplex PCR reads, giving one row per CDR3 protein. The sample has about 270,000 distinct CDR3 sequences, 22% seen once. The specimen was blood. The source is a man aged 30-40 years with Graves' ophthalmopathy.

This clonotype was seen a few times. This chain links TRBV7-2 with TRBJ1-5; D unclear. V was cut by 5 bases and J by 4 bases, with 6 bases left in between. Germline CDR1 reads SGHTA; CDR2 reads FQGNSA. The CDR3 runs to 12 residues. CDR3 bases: TGTGCCAGCAGCCTGGAGAATCAGCCCCAGCATTTT. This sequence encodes CASSLENQPQHF.

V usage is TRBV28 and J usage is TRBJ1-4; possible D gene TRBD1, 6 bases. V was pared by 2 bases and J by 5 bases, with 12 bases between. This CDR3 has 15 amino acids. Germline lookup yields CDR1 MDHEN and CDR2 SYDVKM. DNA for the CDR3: TGTGCCAGCAGTTTACCAGGGACAAACAATGAAAAACTGTTTTTT. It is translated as CASSLPGTNNEKLFF.

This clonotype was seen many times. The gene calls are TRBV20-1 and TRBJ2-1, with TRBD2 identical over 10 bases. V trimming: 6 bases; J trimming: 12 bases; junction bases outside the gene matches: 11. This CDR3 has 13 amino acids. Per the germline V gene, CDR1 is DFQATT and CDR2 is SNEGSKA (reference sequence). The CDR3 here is CSAGLAGVESQFF. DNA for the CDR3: TGCAGTGCCGGGCTAGCGGGAGTGGAGTCGCAGTTCTTC.

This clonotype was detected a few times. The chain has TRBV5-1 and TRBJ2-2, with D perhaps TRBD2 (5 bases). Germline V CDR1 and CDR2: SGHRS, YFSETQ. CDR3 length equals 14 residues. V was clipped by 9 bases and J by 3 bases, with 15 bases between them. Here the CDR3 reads CATSGRSDTGELFF. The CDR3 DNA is TGCGCCACTTCGGGAAGATCGGACACCGGGGAGCTGTTTTTT.

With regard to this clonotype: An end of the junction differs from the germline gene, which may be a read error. Here the CDR3 reads CASSFGTWSFEQYF. CDR3 bases: TGTGCCAGCAGTTTTGGGACATGGTCCTTCGAGCAGTACTTC. This chain joins TRBV12-3 or TRBV12-4 and TRBJ2-7; tentative D call: TRBD1 (6 bases). The CDR3 totals 14 residues.

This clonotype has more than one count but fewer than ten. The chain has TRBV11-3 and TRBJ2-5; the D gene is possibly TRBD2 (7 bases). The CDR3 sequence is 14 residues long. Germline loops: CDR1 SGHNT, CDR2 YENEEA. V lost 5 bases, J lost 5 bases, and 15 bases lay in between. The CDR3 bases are TGTGCCAGCAGCCAAGGGGGGGCCAGTGAGACCCAGTACTTC. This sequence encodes CASSQGGASETQYF.

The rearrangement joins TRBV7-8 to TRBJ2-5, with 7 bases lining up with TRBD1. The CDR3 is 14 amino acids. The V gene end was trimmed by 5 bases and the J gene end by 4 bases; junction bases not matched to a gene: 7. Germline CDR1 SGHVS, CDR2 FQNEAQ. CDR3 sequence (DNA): TGTGCCAGCAGCCTACGGGACAGTTCAGAGACCCAGTACTTC. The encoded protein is CASSLRDSSETQYF.

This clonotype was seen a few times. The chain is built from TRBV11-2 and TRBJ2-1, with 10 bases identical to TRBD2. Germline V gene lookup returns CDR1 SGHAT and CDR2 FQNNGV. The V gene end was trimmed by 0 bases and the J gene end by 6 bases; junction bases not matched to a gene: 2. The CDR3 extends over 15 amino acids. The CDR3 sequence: CASSLELAGSNEQFF. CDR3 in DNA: TGTGCCAGCAGCTTAGAACTAGCGGGAAGCAATGAGCAGTTCTTC.

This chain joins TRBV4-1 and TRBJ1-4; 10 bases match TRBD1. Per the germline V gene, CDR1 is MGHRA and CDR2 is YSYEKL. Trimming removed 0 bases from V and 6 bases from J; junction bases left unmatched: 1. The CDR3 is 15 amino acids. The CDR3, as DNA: TGCGCCAGCAGCCAAGATGGGACAGGGGATGAAAAACTGTTTTTT. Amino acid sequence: CASSQDGTGDEKLFF.

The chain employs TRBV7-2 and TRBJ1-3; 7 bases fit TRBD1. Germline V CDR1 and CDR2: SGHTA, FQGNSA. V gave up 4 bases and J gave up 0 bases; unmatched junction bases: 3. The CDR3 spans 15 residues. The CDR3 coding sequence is TGTGCCAGCAGCTCCCACAGGGGCTCTGGAAACACCATATATTTT. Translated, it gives CASSSHRGSGNTIYF. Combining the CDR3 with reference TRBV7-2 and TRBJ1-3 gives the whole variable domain GAGVSQSPSNKVTEKGKDVELRCDPISGHTALYWYRQSLGQGLEFLIYFQGNSAPDKSGLPSDRFSAERTGGSVSTLTIQRTQQEDSAVYLCASSSHRGSGNTIYFGEGSWLTVV.

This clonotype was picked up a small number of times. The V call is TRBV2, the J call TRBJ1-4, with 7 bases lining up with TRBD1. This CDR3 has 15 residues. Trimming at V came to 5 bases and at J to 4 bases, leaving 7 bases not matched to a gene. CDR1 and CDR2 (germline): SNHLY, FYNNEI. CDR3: CASSSQGDLNEKLFF. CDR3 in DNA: TGTGCCAGCAGTAGCCAGGGGGATCTTAATGAAAAACTGTTTTTT.

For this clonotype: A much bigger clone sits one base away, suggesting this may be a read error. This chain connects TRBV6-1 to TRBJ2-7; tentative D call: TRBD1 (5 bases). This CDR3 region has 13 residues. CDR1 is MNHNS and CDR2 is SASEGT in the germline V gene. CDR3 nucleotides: TGTGCCAGCAGTCTCCGACAGCCTTACGAGCGGTACTTC. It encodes CASSLRQPYERYF.

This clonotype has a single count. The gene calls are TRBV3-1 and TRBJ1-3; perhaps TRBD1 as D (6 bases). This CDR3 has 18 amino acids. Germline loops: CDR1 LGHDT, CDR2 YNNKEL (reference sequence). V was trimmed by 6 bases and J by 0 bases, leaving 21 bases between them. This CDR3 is CASSPSRTAYHSGNTIYF. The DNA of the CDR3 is TGTGCCAGCAGTCCAAGCCGGACAGCCTATCACTCTGGAAACACCATATATTTT.

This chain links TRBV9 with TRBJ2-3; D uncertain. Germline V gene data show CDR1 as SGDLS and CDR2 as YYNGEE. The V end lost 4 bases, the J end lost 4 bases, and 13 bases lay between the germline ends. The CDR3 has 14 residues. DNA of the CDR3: TGTGCCAGCAGCATCAGAGACGGTTCAGATACGCAGTATTTT. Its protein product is CASSIRDGSDTQYF.

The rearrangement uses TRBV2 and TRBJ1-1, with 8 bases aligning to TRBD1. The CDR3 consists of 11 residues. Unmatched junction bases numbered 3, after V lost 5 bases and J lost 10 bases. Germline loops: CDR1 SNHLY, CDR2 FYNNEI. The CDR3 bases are TGTGCCAGCAGTACCGACAGGGGAGCTTTCTTT. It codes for CASSTDRGAFF.

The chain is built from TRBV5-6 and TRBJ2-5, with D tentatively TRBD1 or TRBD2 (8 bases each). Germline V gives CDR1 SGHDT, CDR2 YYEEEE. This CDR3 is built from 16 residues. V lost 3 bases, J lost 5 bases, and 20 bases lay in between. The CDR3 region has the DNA TGTGCCAGCAGCTCTGACAGGGGACTAGTGGGGGAGACCCAGTACTTC. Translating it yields CASSSDRGLVGETQYF.

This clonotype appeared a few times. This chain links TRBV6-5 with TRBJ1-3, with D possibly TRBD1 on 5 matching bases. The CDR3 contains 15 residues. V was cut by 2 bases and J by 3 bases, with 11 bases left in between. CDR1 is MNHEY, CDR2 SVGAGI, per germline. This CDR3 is CASSYRGLGGNTIYF. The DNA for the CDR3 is TGTGCCAGCAGTTACCGGGGGTTAGGTGGAAACACCATATATTTT.

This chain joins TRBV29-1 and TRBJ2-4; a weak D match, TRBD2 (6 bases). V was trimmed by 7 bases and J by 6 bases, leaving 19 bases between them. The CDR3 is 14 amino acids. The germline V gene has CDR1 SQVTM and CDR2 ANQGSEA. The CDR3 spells CSAGTAGGVNIQYF. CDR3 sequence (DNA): TGCAGCGCCGGGACCGCCGGCGGGGTAAACATTCAGTACTTC.

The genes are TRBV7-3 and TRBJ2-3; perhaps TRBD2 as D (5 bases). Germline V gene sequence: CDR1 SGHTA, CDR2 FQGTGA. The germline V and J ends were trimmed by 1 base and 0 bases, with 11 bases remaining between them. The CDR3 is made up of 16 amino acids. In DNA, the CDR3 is TGTGCCAGCAGCTTAAATCCGGGAACTAGCACAGATACGCAGTATTTT. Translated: CASSLNPGTSTDTQYF.

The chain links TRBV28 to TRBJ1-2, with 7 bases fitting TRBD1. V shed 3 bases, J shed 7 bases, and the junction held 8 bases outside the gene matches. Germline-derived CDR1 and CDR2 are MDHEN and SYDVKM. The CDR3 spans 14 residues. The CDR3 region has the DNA TGTGCCAGCAGTTTTTCCGACAGGGTCATTGGCTACACCTTC. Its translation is CASSFSDRVIGYTF.

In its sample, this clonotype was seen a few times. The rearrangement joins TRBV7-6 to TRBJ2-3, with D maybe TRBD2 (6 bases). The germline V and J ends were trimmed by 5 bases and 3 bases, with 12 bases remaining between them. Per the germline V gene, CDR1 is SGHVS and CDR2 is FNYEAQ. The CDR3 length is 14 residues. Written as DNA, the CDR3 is TGTGCCAGCAGCCGGCGGAGGGGAACAGATACGCAGTATTTT. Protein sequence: CASSRRRGTDTQYF.

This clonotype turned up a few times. The CDR3 nucleotides are TGCAGTGCCACAGTCAAGTGGGGTAGCGGGAGCACAGATACGCAGTATTTT. Its translation: CSATVKWGSGSTDTQYF. The rearrangement links TRBV20-1 to TRBJ2-3, with 7 bases aligning to TRBD2. The V and J ends lost 6 bases and 0 bases, in that order; junction bases with no gene match: 15. The germline V gene has CDR1 DFQATT and CDR2 SNEGSKA (reference sequence). CDR3 length: 17 residues.

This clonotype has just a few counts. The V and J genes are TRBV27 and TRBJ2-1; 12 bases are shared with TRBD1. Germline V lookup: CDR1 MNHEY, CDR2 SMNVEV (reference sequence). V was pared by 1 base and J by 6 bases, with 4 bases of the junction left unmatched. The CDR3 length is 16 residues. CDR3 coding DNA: TGTGCCAGCAGTTTATGGCGGGACAGGGGGCGCAATGAGCAGTTCTTC. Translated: CASSLWRDRGRNEQFF.

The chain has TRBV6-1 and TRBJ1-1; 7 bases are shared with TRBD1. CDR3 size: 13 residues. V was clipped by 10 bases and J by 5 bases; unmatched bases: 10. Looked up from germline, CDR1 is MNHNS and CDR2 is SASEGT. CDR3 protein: CAIVGDSKTEAFF. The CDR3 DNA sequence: TGTGCCATCGTAGGGGACAGTAAAACTGAAGCTTTCTTT.